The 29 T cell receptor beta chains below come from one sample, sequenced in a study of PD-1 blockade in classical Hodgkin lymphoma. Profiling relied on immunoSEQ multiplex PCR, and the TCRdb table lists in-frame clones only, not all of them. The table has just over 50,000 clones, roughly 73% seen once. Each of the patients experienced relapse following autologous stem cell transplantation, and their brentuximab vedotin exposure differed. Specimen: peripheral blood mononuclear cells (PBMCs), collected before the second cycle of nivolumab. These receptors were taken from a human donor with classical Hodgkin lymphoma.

The CDR3 nucleotides read TGTGCCAGCAGCTTTTGGAGCGGGAGTAGCACCGGGGAGCTGTTTTTT. It codes for CASSFWSGSSTGELFF. The chain uses TRBV7-2 and TRBJ2-2; TRBD2 matches 8 bases. V lost 3 bases to trimming and J lost 4 bases; unmatched junction nucleotides: 7. Germline loops: CDR1 SGHTA, CDR2 FQGNSA. This CDR3 has 16 amino acids.

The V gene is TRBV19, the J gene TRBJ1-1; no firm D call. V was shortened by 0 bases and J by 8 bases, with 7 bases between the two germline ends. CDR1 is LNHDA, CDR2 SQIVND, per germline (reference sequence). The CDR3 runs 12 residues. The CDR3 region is CASSIDFREAFF. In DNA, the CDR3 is TGTGCCAGTAGTATAGATTTCCGGGAAGCTTTCTTT. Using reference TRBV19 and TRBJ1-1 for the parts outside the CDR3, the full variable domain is DGGITQSPKYLFRKEGQNVTLSCEQNLNHDAMYWYRQDPGQGLRLIYYSQIVNDFQKGDIAEGYSVSREKKESFPLTVTSAQKNPTAFYLCASSIDFREAFFGQGTRLTVV.

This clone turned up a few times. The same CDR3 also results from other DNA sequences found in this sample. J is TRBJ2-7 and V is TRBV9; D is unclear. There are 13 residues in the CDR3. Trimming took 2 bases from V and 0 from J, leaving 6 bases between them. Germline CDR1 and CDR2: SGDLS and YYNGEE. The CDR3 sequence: CASSVAPSYEQYF. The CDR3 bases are TGTGCCAGCAGCGTCGCCCCCTCCTACGAGCAGTACTTC.

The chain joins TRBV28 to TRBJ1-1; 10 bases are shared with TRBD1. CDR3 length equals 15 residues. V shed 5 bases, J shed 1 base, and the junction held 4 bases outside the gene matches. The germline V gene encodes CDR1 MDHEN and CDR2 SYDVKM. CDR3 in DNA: TGTGCCAGCAGTCTCCGGACAGGGGGGAACACTGAAGCTTTCTTT. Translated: CASSLRTGGNTEAFF.

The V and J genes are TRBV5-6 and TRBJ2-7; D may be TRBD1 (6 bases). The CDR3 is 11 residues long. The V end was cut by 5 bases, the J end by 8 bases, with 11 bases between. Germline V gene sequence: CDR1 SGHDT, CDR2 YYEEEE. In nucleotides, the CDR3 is TGTGCCAGCAGTTTCGGACAGCAGCAGTACTTC. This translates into CASSFGQQQYF.

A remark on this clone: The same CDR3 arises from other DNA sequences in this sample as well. The CDR3 here is CASSPQEKLFF. As DNA, the CDR3 is TGTGCCAGCTCACCACAGGAAAAACTGTTTTTT. The chain employs TRBV18 and TRBJ1-4; the D is unclear. Germline V gene data show CDR1 as KGHSH and CDR2 as LQKENI. This CDR3 comprises 11 residues. V was clipped by 1 base and J by 8 bases, with 2 bases between them.

As DNA, the CDR3 is TGTGCCAGCAGGGCCGGGACTAGCGAGCAGTACTTC. Translation: CASRAGTSEQYF. This chain uses TRBV6-5 with TRBJ2-7, with TRBD2 matching 8 bases. V lost 6 bases and J lost 6; bases outside the gene matches: 4. Germline CDR1 and CDR2: MNHEY and SVGAGI. This CDR3 has 12 residues.

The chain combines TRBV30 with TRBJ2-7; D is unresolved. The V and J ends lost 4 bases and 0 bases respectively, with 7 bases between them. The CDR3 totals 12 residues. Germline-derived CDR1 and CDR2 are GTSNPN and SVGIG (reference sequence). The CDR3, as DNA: TGTGCCTGGATGGGATCCTCCTACGAGCAGTACTTC. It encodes CAWMGSSYEQYF.

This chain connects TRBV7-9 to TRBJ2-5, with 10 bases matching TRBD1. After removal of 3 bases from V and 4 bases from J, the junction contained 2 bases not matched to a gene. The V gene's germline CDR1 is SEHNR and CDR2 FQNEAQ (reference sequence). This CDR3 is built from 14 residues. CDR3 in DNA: TGTGCCAGCAGCTTGGGGACAGGGGCAGAGACCCAGTACTTC. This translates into CASSLGTGAETQYF.

The DNA of the CDR3 is TGTGCCAGCGGGGACAGGGGAAACATTCAGTACTTC. Residues: CASGDRGNIQYF. The rearrangement links TRBV19 to TRBJ2-4, with 10 bases that match TRBD1. Germline trimming cut 9 bases from V and 6 bases from J; bases unmatched to any gene: 2. CDR3 size: 12 residues. Germline CDR1 and CDR2: LNHDA and SQIVND (reference sequence).

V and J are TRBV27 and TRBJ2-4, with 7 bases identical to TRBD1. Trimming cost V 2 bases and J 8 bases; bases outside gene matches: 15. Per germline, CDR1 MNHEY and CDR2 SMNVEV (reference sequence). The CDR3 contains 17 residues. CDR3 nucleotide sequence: TGTGCCAGCAGTTTAAGGCCCCCTCTGGCCCAGGGGGACATTCAGTACTTC. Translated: CASSLRPPLAQGDIQYF.

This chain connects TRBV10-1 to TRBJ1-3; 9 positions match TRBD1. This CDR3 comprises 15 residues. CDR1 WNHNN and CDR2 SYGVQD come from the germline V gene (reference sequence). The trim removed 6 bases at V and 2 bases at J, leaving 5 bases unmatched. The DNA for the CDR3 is TGCGCCAGCAGCCACAGGACAGGGGCTGGAAACACCATATATTTT. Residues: CASSHRTGAGNTIYF.

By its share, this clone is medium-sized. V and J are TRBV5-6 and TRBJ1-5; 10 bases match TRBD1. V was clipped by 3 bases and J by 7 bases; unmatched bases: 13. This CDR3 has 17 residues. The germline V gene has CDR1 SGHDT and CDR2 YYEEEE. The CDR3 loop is CASSWGTGQGVRQPQHF. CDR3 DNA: TGTGCCAGCAGCTGGGGTACAGGACAGGGGGTGCGGCAGCCCCAGCATTTT.

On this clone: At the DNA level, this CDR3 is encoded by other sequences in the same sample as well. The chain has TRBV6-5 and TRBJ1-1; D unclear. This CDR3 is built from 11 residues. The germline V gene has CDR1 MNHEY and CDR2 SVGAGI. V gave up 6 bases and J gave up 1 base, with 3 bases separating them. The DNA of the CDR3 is TGTGCCAGCAGCTGGAACACTGAAGCTTTCTTT. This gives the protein CASSWNTEAFF.

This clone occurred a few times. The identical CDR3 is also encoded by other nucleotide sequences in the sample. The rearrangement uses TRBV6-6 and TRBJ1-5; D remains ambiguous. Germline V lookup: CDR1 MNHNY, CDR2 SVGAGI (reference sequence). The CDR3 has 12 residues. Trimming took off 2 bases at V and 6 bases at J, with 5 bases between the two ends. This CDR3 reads CASSYASQPQHF. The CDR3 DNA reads TGTGCCAGCAGTTACGCTAGTCAGCCCCAGCATTTT.

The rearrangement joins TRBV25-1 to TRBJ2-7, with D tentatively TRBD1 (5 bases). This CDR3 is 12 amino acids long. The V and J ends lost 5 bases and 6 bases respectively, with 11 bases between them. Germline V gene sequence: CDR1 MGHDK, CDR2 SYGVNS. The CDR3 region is CASSPRQREQYF. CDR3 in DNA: TGTGCCAGCAGTCCCCGACAGCGCGAGCAGTACTTC.

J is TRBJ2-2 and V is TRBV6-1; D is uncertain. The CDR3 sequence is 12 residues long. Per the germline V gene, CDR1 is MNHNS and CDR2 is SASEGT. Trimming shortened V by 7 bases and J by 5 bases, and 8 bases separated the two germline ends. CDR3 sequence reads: CASNQGTGELFF. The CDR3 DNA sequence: TGTGCCAGCAACCAAGGGACCGGGGAGCTGTTTTTT.

The CDR3 DNA is TGTGCCAGCAGCTTAGGGGGACTGATCAATGAGCAGTTCTTC. Its protein product is CASSLGGLINEQFF. The V and J genes are TRBV7-8 and TRBJ2-1; D might be TRBD2 (6 bases). The CDR3 is 14 amino acids. V dropped 1 base and J dropped 6 bases, with 10 bases sitting between them. Germline V gene sequence: CDR1 SGHVS, CDR2 FQNEAQ.

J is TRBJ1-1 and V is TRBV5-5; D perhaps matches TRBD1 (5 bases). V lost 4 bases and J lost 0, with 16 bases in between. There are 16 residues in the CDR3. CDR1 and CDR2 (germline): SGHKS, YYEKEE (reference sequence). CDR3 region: CASSPQGEGLNTEAFF. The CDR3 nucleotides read TGTGCCAGCAGCCCTCAAGGAGAGGGGTTGAACACTGAAGCTTTCTTT.

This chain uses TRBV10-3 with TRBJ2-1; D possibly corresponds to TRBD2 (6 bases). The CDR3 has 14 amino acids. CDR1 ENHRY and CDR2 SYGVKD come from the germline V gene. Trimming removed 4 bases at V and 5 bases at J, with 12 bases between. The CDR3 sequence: CAISALAGNNEQFF. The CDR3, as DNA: TGTGCCATCAGTGCACTAGCTGGTAACAATGAGCAGTTCTTC.

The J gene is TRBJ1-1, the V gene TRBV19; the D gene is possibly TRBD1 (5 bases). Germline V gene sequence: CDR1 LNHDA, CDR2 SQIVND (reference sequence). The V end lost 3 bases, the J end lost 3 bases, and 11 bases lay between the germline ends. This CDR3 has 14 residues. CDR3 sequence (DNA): TGTGCCAGTAGTATCAGGGTGGGGTACACTGAAGCTTTCTTT. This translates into CASSIRVGYTEAFF.

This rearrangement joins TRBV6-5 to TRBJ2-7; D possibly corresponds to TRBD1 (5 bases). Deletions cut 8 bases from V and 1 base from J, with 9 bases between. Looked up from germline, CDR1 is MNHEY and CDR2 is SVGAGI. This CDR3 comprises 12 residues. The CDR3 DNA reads TGTGCCAGCTCCGACAGATCCTACGAGCAGTACTTC. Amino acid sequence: CASSDRSYEQYF.

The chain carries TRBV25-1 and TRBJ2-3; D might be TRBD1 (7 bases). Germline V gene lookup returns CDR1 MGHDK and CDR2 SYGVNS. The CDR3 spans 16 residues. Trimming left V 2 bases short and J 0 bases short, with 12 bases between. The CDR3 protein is CASSEAAGGSTDTQYF. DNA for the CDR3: TGTGCCAGCAGTGAAGCGGCAGGGGGGAGCACAGATACGCAGTATTTT.

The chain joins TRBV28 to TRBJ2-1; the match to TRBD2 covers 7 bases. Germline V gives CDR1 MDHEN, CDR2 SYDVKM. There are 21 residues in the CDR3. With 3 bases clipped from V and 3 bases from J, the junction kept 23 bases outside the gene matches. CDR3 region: CASSFPGENGWRERHYNEQFF. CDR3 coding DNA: TGTGCCAGCAGTTTCCCCGGGGAGAATGGTTGGCGGGAGCGTCACTACAATGAGCAGTTCTTC.

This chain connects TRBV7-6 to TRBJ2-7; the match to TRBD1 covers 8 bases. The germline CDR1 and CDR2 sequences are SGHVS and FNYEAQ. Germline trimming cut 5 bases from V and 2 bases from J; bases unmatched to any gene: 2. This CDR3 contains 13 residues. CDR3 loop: CASSRDRTYEQYF. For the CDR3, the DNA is TGTGCCAGCAGCCGGGACAGGACCTACGAGCAGTACTTC.

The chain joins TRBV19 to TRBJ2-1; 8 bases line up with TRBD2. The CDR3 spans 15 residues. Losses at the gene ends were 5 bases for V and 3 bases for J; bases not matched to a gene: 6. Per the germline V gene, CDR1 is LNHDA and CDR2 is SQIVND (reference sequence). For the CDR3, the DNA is TGTGCCAGTAGTGGAGCGGGAGCATACTACAATGAGCAGTTCTTC. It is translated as CASSGAGAYYNEQFF.

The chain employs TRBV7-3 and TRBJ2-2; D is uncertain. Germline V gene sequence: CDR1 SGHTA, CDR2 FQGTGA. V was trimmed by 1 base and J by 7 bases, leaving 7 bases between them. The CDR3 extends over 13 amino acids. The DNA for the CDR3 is TGTGCCAGCAGCTTAATTACGGTCGGGGAGCTGTTTTTT. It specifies CASSLITVGELFF.

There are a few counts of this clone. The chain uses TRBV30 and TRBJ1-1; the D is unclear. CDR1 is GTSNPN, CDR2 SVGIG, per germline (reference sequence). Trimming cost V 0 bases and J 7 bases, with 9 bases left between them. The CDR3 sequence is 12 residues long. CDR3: CAWSVLESEAFF. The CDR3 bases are TGTGCCTGGAGTGTACTAGAAAGTGAAGCTTTCTTT.

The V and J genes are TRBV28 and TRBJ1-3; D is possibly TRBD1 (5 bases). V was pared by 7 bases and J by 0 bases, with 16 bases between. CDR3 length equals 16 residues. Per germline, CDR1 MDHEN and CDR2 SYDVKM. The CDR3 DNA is TGTGCCAGCACCACCCTGGGGGGGAGCTCTGGAAACACCATATATTTT. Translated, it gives CASTTLGGSSGNTIYF. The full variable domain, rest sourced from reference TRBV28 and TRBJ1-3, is DVKVTQSSRYLVKRTGEKVFLECVQDMDHENMFWYRQDPGLGLRLIYFSYDVKMKEKGDIPEGYSVSREKKERFSLILESASTNQTSMYLCASTTLGGSSGNTIYFGEGSWLTVV.